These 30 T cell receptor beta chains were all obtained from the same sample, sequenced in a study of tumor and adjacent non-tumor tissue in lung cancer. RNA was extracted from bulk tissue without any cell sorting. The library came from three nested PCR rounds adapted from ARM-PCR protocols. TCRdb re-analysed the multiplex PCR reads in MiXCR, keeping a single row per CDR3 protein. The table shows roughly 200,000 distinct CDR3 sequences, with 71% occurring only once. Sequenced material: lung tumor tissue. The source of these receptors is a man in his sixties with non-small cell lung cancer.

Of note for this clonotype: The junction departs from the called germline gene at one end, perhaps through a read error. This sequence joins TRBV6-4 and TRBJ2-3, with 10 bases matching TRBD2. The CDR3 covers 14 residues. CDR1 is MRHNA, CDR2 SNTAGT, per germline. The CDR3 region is CASSWTSGTDRQYF. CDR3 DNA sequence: TGTGCCAGCAGTTGGACTAGCGGCACAGATAGGCAGTATTTT.

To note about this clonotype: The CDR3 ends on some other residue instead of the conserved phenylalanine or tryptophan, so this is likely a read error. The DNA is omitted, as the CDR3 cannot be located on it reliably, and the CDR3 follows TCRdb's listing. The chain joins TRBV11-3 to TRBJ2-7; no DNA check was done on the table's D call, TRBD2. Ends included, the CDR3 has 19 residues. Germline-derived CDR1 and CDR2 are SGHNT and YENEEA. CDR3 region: CASSNSLGTSGITAAVHYY.

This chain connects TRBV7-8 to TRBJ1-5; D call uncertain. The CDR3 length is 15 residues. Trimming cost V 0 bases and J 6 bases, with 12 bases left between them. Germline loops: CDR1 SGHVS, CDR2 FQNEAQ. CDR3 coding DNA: TGTGCCAGCAGCTTAGCACCTACTGGAGGTCAGCCCCAGCATTTT. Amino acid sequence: CASSLAPTGGQPQHF.

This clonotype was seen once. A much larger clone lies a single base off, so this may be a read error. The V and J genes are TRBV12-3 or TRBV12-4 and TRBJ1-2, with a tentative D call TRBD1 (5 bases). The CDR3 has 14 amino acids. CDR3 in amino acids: CAISLQGLTYGYTF. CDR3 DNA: TGTGCCATCAGTTTGCAGGGACTTACCTATGGCTACACCTTC.

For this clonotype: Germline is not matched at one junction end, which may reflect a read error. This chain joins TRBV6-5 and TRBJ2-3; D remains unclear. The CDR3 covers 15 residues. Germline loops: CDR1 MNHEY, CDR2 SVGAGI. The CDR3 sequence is CASSFSRRETDTQYF. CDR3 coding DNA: TGTGCAAGCAGTTTTAGCAGGAGAGAGACAGATACGCAGTATTTT.

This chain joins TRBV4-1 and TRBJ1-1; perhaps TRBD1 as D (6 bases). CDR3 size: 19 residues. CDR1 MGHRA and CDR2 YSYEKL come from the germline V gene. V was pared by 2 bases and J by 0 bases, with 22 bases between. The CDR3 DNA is TGCGCCAGCAGCCAATGGGTATGGGGGGCCAGCGCTATGAACACTGAAGCTTTCTTT. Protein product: CASSQWVWGASAMNTEAFF.

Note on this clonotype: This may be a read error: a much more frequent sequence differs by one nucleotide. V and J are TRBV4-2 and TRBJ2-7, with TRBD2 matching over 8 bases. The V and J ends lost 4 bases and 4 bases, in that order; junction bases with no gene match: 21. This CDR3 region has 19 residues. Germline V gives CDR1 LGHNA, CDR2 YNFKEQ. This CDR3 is CASSPSPTPIGAGGYEQYF. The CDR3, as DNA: TGTGCCAGCAGCCCGAGCCCCACTCCTATTGGGGCGGGAGGATACGAGCAGTACTTC.

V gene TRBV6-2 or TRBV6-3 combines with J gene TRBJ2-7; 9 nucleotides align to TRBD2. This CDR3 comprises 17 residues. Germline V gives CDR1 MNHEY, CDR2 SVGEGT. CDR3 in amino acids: CATAGPGSGRTKYEQYF. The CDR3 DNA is TGTGCTACAGCAGGCCCCGGGAGCGGGAGGACCAAATACGAGCAGTACTTC.

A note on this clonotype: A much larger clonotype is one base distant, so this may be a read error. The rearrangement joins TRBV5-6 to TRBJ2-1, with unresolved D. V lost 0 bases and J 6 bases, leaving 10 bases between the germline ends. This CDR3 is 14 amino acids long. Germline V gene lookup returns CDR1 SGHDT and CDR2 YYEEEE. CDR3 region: CASSLADATNEQFF. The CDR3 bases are TGTGCCAGCAGCTTGGCCGATGCAACCAATGAGCAGTTCTTC.

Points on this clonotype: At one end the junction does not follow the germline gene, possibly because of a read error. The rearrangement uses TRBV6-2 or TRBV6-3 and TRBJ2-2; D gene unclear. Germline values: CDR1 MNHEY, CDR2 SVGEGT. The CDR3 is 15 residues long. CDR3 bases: TGTGACAGCAGTTACTCGGCTAGTTACACCGGAGAGCTGTTTTTT. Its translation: CDSSYSASYTGELFF.

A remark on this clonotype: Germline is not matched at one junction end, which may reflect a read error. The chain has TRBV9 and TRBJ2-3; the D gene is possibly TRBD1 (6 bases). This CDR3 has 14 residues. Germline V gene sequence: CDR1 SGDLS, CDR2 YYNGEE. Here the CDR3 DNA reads TGTGCCTGCAGCGTAGTAACAGGGAAAGATACGCAGTATTTT. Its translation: CACSVVTGKDTQYF.

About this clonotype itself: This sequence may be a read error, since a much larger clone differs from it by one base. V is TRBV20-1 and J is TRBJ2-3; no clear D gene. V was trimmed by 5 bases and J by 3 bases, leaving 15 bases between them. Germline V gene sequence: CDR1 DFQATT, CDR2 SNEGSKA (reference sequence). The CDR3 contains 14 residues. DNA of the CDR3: TGCAGTGCTGACGACCGGCGTAGAACAGATACGCAGTATTTT. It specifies CSADDRRRTDTQYF.

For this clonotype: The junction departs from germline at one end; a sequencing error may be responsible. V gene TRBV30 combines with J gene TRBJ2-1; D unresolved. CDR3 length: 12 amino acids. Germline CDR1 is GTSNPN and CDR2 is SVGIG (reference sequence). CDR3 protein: CAWSVVNNEQFF. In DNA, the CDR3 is TGTGCCTGGAGTGTAGTAAACAATGAGCAATTCTTC.

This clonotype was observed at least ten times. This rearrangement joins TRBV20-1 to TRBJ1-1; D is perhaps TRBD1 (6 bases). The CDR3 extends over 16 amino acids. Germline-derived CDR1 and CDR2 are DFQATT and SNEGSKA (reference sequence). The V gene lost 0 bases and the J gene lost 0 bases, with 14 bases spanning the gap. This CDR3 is CSARDPRTALNTEAFF. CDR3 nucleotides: TGCAGTGCTAGAGACCCCAGGACAGCTCTGAACACTGAAGCTTTCTTT.

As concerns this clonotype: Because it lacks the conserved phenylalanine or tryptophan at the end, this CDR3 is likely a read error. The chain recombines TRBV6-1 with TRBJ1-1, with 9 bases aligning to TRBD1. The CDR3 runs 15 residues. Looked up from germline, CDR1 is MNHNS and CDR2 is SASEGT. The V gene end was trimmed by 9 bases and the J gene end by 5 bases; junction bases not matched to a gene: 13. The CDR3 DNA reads TGTGCCAGTAGCCGACTACAGGGGGCCCAGACTGAAGCTTTCCTT. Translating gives CASSRLQGAQTEAFL.

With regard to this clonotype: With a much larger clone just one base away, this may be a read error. CDR3 nucleotides: TGTGCCTGCAGTAAAAACCTTCGACAGGGTGGGTCCTACGAGCAGTACTTC. Translating it yields CACSKNLRQGGSYEQYF. The chain uses TRBV6-1 and TRBJ2-7; 7 nucleotides line up with TRBD1. The CDR3 runs 17 residues. In germline, CDR1 is MNHNS, CDR2 SASEGT.

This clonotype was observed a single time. Here the CDR3 reads CASRRGTCFEQYF. Written as DNA, the CDR3 is TGTGCCAGCAGAAGGGGGACATGCTTTGAGCAGTACTTC. The J gene is TRBJ2-7, the V gene TRBV6-5; a weak D match, TRBD1 (6 bases). Per the germline V gene, CDR1 is MNHEY and CDR2 is SVGAGI. The CDR3 loop spans 13 amino acids. Trimming cost V 6 bases and J 7 bases, with 16 bases left between them.

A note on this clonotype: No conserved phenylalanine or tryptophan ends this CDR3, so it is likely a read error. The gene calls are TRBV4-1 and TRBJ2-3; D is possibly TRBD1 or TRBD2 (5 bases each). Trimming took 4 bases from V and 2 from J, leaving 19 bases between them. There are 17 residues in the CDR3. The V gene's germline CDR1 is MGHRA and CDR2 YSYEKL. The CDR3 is CASSREDGTFSTDTQYS. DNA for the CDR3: TGCGCCAGCAGCCGAGAAGATGGGACCTTCTCCACAGATACGCAGTATTCT.

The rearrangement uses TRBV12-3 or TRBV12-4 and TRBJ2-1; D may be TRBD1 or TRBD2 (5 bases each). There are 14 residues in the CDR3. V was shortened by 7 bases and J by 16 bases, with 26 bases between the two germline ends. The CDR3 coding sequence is TGTGCCAGCAACCCCTCCGGGGCGCCGAATGGGCAATTCTTC. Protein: CASNPSGAPNGQFF.

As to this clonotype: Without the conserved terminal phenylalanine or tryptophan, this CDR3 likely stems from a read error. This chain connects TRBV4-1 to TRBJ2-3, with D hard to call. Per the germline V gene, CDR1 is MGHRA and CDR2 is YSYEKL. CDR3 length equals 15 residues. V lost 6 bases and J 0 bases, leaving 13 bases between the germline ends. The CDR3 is CASRFHVSSTDTQYS. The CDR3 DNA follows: TGCGCCAGCAGGTTCCACGTCTCTAGCACAGATACGCAGTATTCT.

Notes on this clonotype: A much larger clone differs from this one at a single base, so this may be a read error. The CDR3 sequence: CSVGATEIEQYF. CDR3 nucleotide sequence: TGCAGTGTCGGGGCCACCGAAATCGAGCAGTACTTC. V and J are TRBV20-1 and TRBJ2-7; D is tentatively TRBD1 or TRBD2 (5 bases each). The V and J ends lost 7 bases and 6 bases respectively, with 16 bases between them. Per the germline V gene, CDR1 is DFQATT and CDR2 is SNEGSKA (reference sequence). This CDR3 spans 12 amino acids.

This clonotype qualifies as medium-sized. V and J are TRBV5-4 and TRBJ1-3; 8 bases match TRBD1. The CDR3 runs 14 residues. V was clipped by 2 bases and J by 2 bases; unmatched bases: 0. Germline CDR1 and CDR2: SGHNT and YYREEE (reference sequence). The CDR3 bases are TGTGCCAGCAGCTTACAGGGGGCTGGAAACACCATATATTTT. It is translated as CASSLQGAGNTIYF.

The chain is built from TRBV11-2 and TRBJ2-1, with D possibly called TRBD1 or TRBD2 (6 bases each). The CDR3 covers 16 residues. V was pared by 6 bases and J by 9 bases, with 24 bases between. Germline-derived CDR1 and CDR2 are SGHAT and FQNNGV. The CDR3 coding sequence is TGTGCCAGCAGACAAGCAGTGGGGGCGGGGCTGACTGAGCAGTTCTTC. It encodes CASRQAVGAGLTEQFF.

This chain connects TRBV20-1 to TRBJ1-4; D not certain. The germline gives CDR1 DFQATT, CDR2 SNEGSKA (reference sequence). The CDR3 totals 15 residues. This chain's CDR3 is CNAKNQHKSNEKLFF. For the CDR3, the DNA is TGCAATGCCAAGAACCAGCACAAATCTAATGAAAAACTGTTTTTT.

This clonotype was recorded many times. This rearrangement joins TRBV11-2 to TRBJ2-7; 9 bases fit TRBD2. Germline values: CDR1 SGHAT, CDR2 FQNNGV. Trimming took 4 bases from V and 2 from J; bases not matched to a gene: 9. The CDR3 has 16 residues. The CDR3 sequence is CASSSGGGAFAYEQYF. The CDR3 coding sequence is TGTGCCAGCAGCTCAGGCGGGGGGGCCTTTGCCTACGAGCAGTACTTC.

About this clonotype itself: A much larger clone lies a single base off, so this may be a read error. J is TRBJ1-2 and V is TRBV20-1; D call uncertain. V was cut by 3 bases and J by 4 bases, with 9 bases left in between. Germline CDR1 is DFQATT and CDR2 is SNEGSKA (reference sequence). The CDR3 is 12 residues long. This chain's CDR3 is CSASRRPYGYTF. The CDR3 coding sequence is TGCAGTGCTAGCAGGCGCCCCTATGGCTACACCTTC.

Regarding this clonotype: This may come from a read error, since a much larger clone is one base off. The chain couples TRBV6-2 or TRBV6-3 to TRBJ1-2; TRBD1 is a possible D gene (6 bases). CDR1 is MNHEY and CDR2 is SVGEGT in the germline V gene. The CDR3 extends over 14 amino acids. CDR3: CASRGTGSNYDYTF. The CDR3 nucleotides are TGTGCCAGCAGAGGCACAGGGTCCAACTATGACTACACCTTC.

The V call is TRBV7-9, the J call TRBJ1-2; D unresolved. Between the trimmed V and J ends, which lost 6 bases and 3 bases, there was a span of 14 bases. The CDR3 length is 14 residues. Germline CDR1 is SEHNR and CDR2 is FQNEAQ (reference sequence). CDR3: CASRFLSADYGYTF. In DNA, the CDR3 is TGTGCCAGCAGATTCTTGTCGGCGGACTATGGCTACACCTTC.

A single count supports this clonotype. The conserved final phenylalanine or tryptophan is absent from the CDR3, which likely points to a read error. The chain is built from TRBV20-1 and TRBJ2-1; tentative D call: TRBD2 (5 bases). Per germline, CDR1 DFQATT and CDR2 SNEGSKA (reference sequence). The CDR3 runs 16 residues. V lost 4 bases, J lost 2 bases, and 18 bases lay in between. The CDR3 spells CSAIGLLANAYNEQFI. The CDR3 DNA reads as TGCAGTGCTATAGGCCTCCTAGCTAATGCCTACAATGAGCAGTTCATC.

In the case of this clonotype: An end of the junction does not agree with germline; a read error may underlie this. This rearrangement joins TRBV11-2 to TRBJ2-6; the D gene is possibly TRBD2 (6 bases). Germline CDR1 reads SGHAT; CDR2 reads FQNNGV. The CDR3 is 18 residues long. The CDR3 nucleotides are TGTGCCAGCAGTCCAACTATCGGGGGAGCTACTGGGGCCAACGTTCTGACTTTC. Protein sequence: CASSPTIGGATGANVLTF.